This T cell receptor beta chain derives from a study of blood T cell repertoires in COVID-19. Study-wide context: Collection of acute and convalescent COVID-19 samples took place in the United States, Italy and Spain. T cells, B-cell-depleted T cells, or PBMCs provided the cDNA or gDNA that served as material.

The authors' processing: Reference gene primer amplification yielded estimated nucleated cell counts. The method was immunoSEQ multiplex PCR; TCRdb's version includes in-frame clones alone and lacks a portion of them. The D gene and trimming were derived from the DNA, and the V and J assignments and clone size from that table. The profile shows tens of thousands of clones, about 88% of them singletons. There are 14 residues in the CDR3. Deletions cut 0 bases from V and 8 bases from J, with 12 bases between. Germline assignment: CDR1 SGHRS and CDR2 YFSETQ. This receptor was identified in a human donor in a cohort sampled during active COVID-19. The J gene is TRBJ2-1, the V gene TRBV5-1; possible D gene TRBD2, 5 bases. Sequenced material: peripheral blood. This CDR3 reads CASSLAEAGDEQFF. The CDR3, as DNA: TGCGCCAGCAGCTTGGCCGAGGCGGGCGATGAGCAGTTCTTC.